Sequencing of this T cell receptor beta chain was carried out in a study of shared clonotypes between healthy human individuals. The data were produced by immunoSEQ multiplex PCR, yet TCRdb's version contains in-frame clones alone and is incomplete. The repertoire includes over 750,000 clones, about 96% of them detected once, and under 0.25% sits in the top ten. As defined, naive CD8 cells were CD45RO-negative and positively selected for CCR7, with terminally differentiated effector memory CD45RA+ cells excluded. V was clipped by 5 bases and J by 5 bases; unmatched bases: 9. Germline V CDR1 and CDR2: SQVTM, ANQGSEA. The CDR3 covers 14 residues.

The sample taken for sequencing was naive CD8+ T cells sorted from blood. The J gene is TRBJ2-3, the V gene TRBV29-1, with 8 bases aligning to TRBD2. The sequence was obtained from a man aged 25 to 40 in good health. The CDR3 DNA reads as TGCAGCGTTTCCCTAGCGGGTTCTGGAGATACGCAGTATTTT. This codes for CSVSLAGSGDTQYF.